This T cell receptor (beta chain) was obtained from a study of cytomegalovirus exposure and HLA in healthy donors. The study's findings and limits: Within an earlier analysis, most TCR beta V segments proved productive either about 90% or about 30% of the time.

As concerns this clone: Antigen specificity is unknown.

PCR amplification relied on 60 Vbeta primers (plus 13 Jbeta primers). The method was immunoSEQ multiplex PCR; TCRdb's version includes in-frame clones alone and lacks a portion of them. Of 200,000 to 250,000 clones detected, roughly four fifths appear once; the ten largest clones hold roughly 2.5%. This CDR3 region has 15 residues. The V gene's germline CDR1 is SEHNR and CDR2 FQNEAQ (reference sequence). Unmatched junction bases numbered 7, after V lost 5 bases and J lost 2 bases. Material for sequencing was PBMCs. The chain joins TRBV7-9 to TRBJ2-3; TRBD1 matches 7 bases. The receptor was derived from a woman in her 40s in good health and CMV-seronegative. CDR3 nucleotides: TGTGCCAGCAGCCCCCGGGACAGAAACACAGATACGCAGTATTTT. Residues: CASSPRDRNTDTQYF. The full variable domain, rest sourced from reference TRBV7-9 and TRBJ2-3, is DTGVSQNPRHKITKRGQNVTFRCDPISEHNRLYWYRQTLGQGPEFLTYFQNEAQLEKSRLLSDRFSAERPKGSFSTLEIQRTEQGDSAMYLCASSPRDRNTDTQYFGPGTRLTVL.